This passage covers 5 T cell receptor beta chains from one sample sequenced in a study of blood T cell repertoires in COVID-19. TCRdb's table, derived via immunoSEQ multiplex PCR, lists solely in-frame clones and lacks some. The sample consists of about 210,000 clones, 90% to 95% of them appearing once. Material for sequencing was peripheral blood. The receptors were gathered from a man younger than 40 with acute or convalescent COVID-19.

The gene calls are TRBV24-1 and TRBJ2-2; D possibly corresponds to TRBD1 (6 bases). Trimming shortened V by 12 bases and J by 0 bases, and 10 bases separated the two germline ends. The CDR3 totals 13 residues. Germline values: CDR1 KGHDR, CDR2 SFDVKD. The CDR3 reads CAARDTNTGELFF. As DNA, the CDR3 is TGTGCCGCCCGGGACACGAACACCGGGGAGCTGTTTTTT.

V gene TRBV4-2 combines with J gene TRBJ2-2; 9 nucleotides align to TRBD2. The CDR3 has 18 amino acids. V lost 2 bases and J lost 0; bases outside the gene matches: 7. Germline-derived CDR1 and CDR2 are LGHNA and YNFKEQ. CDR3 protein: CASSQNPAGGPNTGELFF. CDR3 nucleotides: TGTGCCAGCAGCCAAAATCCGGCGGGAGGGCCGAACACCGGGGAGCTGTTTTTT.

V and J are TRBV19 and TRBJ2-7; D is uncertain. V was trimmed by 3 bases and J by 6 bases, leaving 12 bases between them. Per the germline V gene, CDR1 is LNHDA and CDR2 is SQIVND (reference sequence). This CDR3 has 13 amino acids. The CDR3 loop reads CASSILATSEQYF. The DNA for the CDR3 is TGTGCCAGTAGTATCTTAGCTACCAGCGAGCAGTACTTC.

The chain links TRBV18 to TRBJ1-5; the D gene is possibly TRBD1 (6 bases). This CDR3 has 12 residues. Germline CDR1 and CDR2: KGHSH and LQKENI. Trimming stripped 4 bases from V and 5 bases from J, with 6 bases between. This chain's CDR3 is CASSHRDQPQHF. The CDR3 coding sequence is TGTGCCAGCTCACACAGGGATCAGCCCCAGCATTTT.

The rearrangement joins TRBV6-1 to TRBJ2-7, with unresolved D. The CDR3 runs 13 residues. V dropped 3 bases and J dropped 0 bases, with 6 bases sitting between them. Germline V gives CDR1 MNHNS, CDR2 SASEGT. Here the CDR3 reads CASSDGHSYEQYF. As DNA, the CDR3 is TGTGCCAGCAGTGATGGCCACTCCTACGAGCAGTACTTC.